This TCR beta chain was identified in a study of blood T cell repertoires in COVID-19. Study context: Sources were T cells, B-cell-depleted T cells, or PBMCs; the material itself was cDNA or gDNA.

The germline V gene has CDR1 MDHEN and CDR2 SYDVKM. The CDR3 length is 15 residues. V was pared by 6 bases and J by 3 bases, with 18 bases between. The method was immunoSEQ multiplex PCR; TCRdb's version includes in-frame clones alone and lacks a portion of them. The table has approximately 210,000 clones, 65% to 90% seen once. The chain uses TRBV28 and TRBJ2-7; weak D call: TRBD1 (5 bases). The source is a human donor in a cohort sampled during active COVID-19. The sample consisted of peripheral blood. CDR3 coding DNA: TGTGCCAGCAGGGCCACTGGGGCAACTGTCTACGAGCAGTACTTC. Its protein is CASRATGATVYEQYF.